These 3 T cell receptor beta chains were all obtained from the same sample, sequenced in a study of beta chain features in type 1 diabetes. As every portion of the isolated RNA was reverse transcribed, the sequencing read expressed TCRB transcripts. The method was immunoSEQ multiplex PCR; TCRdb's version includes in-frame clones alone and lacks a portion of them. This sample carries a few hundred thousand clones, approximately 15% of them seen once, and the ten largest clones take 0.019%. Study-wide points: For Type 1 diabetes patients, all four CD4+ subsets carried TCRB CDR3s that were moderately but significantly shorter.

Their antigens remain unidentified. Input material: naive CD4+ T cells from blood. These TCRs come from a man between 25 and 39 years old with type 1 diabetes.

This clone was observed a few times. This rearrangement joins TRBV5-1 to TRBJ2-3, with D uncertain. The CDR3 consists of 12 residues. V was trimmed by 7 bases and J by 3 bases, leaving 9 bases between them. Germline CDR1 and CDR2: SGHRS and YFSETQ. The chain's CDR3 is CASRVGTDTQYF. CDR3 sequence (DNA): TGCGCCAGCCGGGTCGGAACAGATACGCAGTATTTT. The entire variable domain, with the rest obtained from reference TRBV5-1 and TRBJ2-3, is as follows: KAGVTQTPRYLIKTRGQQVTLSCSPISGHRSVSWYQQTPGQGLQFLFEYFSETQRNKGNFPGRFSGRQFSNSRSEMNVSTLELGDSALYLCASRVGTDTQYFGPGTRLTVL.

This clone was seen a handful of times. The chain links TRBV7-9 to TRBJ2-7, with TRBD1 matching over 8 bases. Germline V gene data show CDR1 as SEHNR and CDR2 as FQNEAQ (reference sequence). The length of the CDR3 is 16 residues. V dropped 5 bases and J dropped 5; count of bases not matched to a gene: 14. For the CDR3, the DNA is TGTGCCAGCAGCATGGGATGGACAGGGTCCTGGGACGAGCAGTACTTC. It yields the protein CASSMGWTGSWDEQYF.

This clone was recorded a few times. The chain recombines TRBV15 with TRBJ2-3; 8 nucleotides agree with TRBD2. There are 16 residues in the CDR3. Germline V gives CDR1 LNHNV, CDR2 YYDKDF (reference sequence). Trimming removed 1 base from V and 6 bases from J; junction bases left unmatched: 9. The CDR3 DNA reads TGTGCCACCAGCAGAGCCCAAGGTAGCGGGGCGGATACGCAGTATTTT. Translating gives CATSRAQGSGADTQYF. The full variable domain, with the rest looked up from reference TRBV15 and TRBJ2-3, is DAMVIQNPRYQVTQFGKPVTLSCSQTLNHNVMYWYQQKSSQAPKLLFHYYDKDFNNEADTPDNFQSRRPNTSFCFLDIRSPGLGDTAMYLCATSRAQGSGADTQYFGPGTRLTVL.